The rows below give T cell receptor beta chains drawn from one sample of a study of blood T cells in healthy people across ages. TCRdb analysed the 5' RACE reads with MiXCR anew, one entry per CDR3 protein. Among around 800,000 distinct CDR3 sequences listed, around 24% were seen once. These same data were also listed under a study on T cells of mothers and their children.

Sequencing used blood. Receptors were obtained from a boy younger than 18 in good health. CDR3s include the opening cysteine and the closing phenylalanine or tryptophan. A D gene is named only where the DNA matches it firmly. Size is stated for part of the rows, as once, few or many counts, or as a class when the clone is expanded.

d_gene: TRBD1
abundance: few
v_gene: TRBV10-3
j_gene: TRBJ2-1
CDR3nt: TGTGCCATCAGTGGTGGGACAGGGGCGAGCTCCTACAATGAGCAGTTCTTC
CDR3aa: CAISGGTGASSYNEQFF

d_gene: TRBD1
abundance: .
v_gene: TRBV29-1
j_gene: TRBJ2-1
CDR3nt: TGCAGCGTTGGGACAGGGGCCAATGAGCAGTTCTTC
CDR3aa: CSVGTGANEQFF

d_gene: TRBD2
abundance: few
v_gene: TRBV4-2
j_gene: TRBJ2-1
CDR3nt: TGTGCCAGCAGCCTTTTGGGAGCGGGGGGGCGAGGTGAGCAGTTCTTC
CDR3aa: CASSLLGAGGRGEQFF

d_gene: TRBD2
abundance: few
v_gene: TRBV5-1
j_gene: TRBJ2-3
CDR3nt: TGCGCCAGCAGCCCACGACTAGCGGATACAGATACGCAGTATTTT
CDR3aa: CASSPRLADTDTQYF

d_gene: TRBD2
abundance: .
v_gene: TRBV30
j_gene: TRBJ2-1
CDR3nt: TGTGCCTGGAGTCCCTCGGGCGGGGGAACGTTCTTC
CDR3aa: CAWSPSGGGTFF

d_gene: .
abundance: many
v_gene: TRBV25-1
j_gene: TRBJ2-7
CDR3nt: TGTGCCAGCAGTGAACCAGGACGCGACGAGCAGTACTTC
CDR3aa: CASSEPGRDEQYF

d_gene: .
abundance: .
v_gene: TRBV4-1
j_gene: TRBJ2-7
CDR3nt: TGCGCCAGCAGCCAAGATAGCCCCAACTACGAGCAGTACTTC
CDR3aa: CASSQDSPNYEQYF

d_gene: TRBD1
abundance: few
v_gene: TRBV6-5
j_gene: TRBJ2-3
CDR3nt: TGTGCCAGCAGCCCCGACAGGGGAAGCACAGATACGCAGTATTTT
CDR3aa: CASSPDRGSTDTQYF

d_gene: TRBD1
abundance: few
v_gene: TRBV12-3/TRBV12-4
j_gene: TRBJ1-4
CDR3nt: TGTGCCAGCAGTGGAGGGACAGTAGGGCGATACGAAAAACTGTTTTTT
CDR3aa: CASSGGTVGRYEKLFF

d_gene: TRBD1
abundance: few
v_gene: TRBV4-1
j_gene: TRBJ2-1
CDR3nt: TGCGCCAGCAGCGCTCGGACAGGGGAGACTAGAGGCTCCTACAATGAGCAGTTCTTC
CDR3aa: CASSARTGETRGSYNEQFF

d_gene: .
abundance: .
v_gene: TRBV20-1
j_gene: TRBJ1-4
CDR3nt: TGCAGTGCCTTGCGGGCGGTCAATGAAAAACTGTTTTTT
CDR3aa: CSALRAVNEKLFF

d_gene: TRBD1
abundance: .
v_gene: TRBV12-3/TRBV12-4
j_gene: TRBJ1-2
CDR3nt: TGTGCCAGCAGTTCTCCGACAGGGACGGACTATGGCTACACCTTC
CDR3aa: CASSSPTGTDYGYTF

d_gene: .
abundance: few
v_gene: TRBV6-2/TRBV6-3
j_gene: TRBJ1-4
CDR3nt: TGTGCCAGCAGTCAAACGCCACAGGGTGAACTGTTTTTT
CDR3aa: CASSQTPQGELFF

d_gene: .
abundance: .
v_gene: TRBV7-2
j_gene: TRBJ1-5
CDR3nt: TGTGCCAGCAGCCTCCGGACCGGCAGCTCCAATCAGCCCCAGCATTTT
CDR3aa: CASSLRTGSSNQPQHF

d_gene: TRBD1
abundance: many
v_gene: TRBV5-1
j_gene: TRBJ1-1
CDR3nt: TGCGCCAGCAGCTCGGGACAGGTGAACACTGAAGCTTTCTTT
CDR3aa: CASSSGQVNTEAFF

d_gene: .
abundance: few
v_gene: TRBV6-5
j_gene: TRBJ2-1
CDR3nt: TGTGCCAGCAGTTTAAACCTTAGAAATGAGCAGTTCTTC
CDR3aa: CASSLNLRNEQFF

d_gene: TRBD2
abundance: .
v_gene: TRBV10-2
j_gene: TRBJ2-5
CDR3nt: TGCGCCAGCAGTGTTCGTCTAGCGGGGGGCCCCCAAGAGACCCAGTACTTC
CDR3aa: CASSVRLAGGPQETQYF

d_gene: .
abundance: many
v_gene: TRBV20-1
j_gene: TRBJ2-5
CDR3nt: TGCAGTGCTAGAGCCGGGGAGACCCAGTACTTC
CDR3aa: CSARAGETQYF

d_gene: TRBD2
abundance: many
v_gene: TRBV5-1
j_gene: TRBJ2-1
CDR3nt: TGCGCCAGCAGCTTTACGGGACTAGCGGGGGTCTACAATGAGCAGTTCTTC
CDR3aa: CASSFTGLAGVYNEQFF

d_gene: TRBD1
abundance: .
v_gene: TRBV5-1
j_gene: TRBJ1-6
CDR3nt: TGCGCCAGCAGCCGGACCGGGACAGAACTTAATTCACCCCTCCACTTT
CDR3aa: CASSRTGTELNSPLHF

d_gene: .
abundance: .
v_gene: TRBV12-3/TRBV12-4
j_gene: TRBJ2-5
CDR3nt: TGTGCCAGCACCCTAGGGGCTGAAGAGACCCAGTACTTC
CDR3aa: CASTLGAEETQYF

d_gene: .
abundance: few
v_gene: TRBV28
j_gene: TRBJ2-7
CDR3nt: TGTGCCAGCAGCCGGGATTCCAAGAGCGAGCAGTACTTC
CDR3aa: CASSRDSKSEQYF

d_gene: .
abundance: .
v_gene: TRBV20-1
j_gene: TRBJ2-7
CDR3nt: TGCAGTGCTAGAGAGCGGGGTTATCCCTACGAGCAGTACTTC
CDR3aa: CSARERGYPYEQYF

d_gene: .
abundance: many
v_gene: TRBV10-3
j_gene: TRBJ1-3
CDR3nt: TGTGCCATCAGTGAGTCGAAGAGCTCTGGAAACACCATATATTTT
CDR3aa: CAISESKSSGNTIYF

d_gene: TRBD2
abundance: .
v_gene: TRBV5-1
j_gene: TRBJ2-7
CDR3nt: TGCGCCAGCAGCCCTCGGCCTAGCGGTGTCGGAGACGAGCAGTACTTC
CDR3aa: CASSPRPSGVGDEQYF

d_gene: TRBD2
abundance: .
v_gene: TRBV7-3
j_gene: TRBJ2-2
CDR3nt: TGTGCCAGCAGCTCTAGCGGGGGGGCAAACGGGGAGCTGTTTTTT
CDR3aa: CASSSSGGANGELFF

d_gene: TRBD1
abundance: .
v_gene: TRBV5-1
j_gene: TRBJ2-1
CDR3nt: TGCGCCAGCAGCTTGTCTGGACAGGGGCCCTACAATGAGCAGTTCTTC
CDR3aa: CASSLSGQGPYNEQFF

d_gene: .
abundance: .
v_gene: TRBV5-1
j_gene: TRBJ2-7
CDR3nt: TGCGCCAGCAGCTTGGCCAATTTTGGGGTTAGCAGGCTCTACGAGCAGTACTTC
CDR3aa: CASSLANFGVSRLYEQYF

d_gene: .
abundance: .
v_gene: TRBV20-1
j_gene: TRBJ2-5
CDR3nt: TGCAGTGCAAGACCGATTCAAGAGACCCAGTACTTC
CDR3aa: CSARPIQETQYF

d_gene: .
abundance: few
v_gene: TRBV18
j_gene: TRBJ2-5
CDR3nt: TGTGCCAGCTCAGAACAGGGAACGCGAGAAGAGACCCAGTACTTC
CDR3aa: CASSEQGTREETQYF

d_gene: TRBD1
abundance: .
v_gene: TRBV2
j_gene: TRBJ1-5
CDR3nt: TGTGCCAGCACCCTCGGACAGGGGGGCGTTCAGCCCCAGCATTTT
CDR3aa: CASTLGQGGVQPQHF

d_gene: TRBD1
abundance: .
v_gene: TRBV4-1
j_gene: TRBJ1-1
CDR3nt: TGCGCCAGCAGCCAAGATTACATAGGGACAGCCCTGAACACTGAAGCTTTCTTT
CDR3aa: CASSQDYIGTALNTEAFF

d_gene: .
abundance: .
v_gene: TRBV7-3
j_gene: TRBJ2-5
CDR3nt: TGTGCCAGCAGCTTAATGCCCCAAGAGACCCAGTACTTC
CDR3aa: CASSLMPQETQYF

d_gene: .
abundance: .
v_gene: TRBV15
j_gene: TRBJ2-5
CDR3nt: TGTGCCACCGGCAGAGATGCGGGGCGGGAAGAGACCCAGTACTTC
CDR3aa: CATGRDAGREETQYF

d_gene: TRBD1
abundance: .
v_gene: TRBV29-1
j_gene: TRBJ2-5
CDR3nt: TGCAGCGTTGAAGTCGACAGGGGGCTTTTTCCAGAGACCCAGTACTTC
CDR3aa: CSVEVDRGLFPETQYF

d_gene: TRBD1
abundance: .
v_gene: TRBV20-1
j_gene: TRBJ2-7
CDR3nt: TGCAGTGCTGCCTTAGGGGGCCTCTACGAGCAGTACTTC
CDR3aa: CSAALGGLYEQYF

d_gene: TRBD2
abundance: many
v_gene: TRBV5-1
j_gene: TRBJ2-5
CDR3nt: TGCGCCAGCAGCTTGGGCACTAGCGGCCGGGAGACCCAGTACTTC
CDR3aa: CASSLGTSGRETQYF

d_gene: .
abundance: .
v_gene: TRBV12-3/TRBV12-4
j_gene: TRBJ2-7
CDR3nt: TGTGCCAGCAGACCCTGGGGGGTACACGAGCAGTACTTC
CDR3aa: CASRPWGVHEQYF

d_gene: TRBD2
abundance: .
v_gene: TRBV29-1
j_gene: TRBJ2-5
CDR3nt: TGCAGCGTTGATGGTCTAGCGGGGGAGACCCAAGAGACCCAGTACTTC
CDR3aa: CSVDGLAGETQETQYF

d_gene: .
abundance: .
v_gene: TRBV7-9
j_gene: TRBJ1-5
CDR3nt: TGTGCCAGCAGCTTGGGGGGACCCCAGCATTTT
CDR3aa: CASSLGGPQHF

d_gene: .
abundance: many
v_gene: TRBV12-3/TRBV12-4
j_gene: TRBJ2-1
CDR3nt: TGTGCCAGCACCCCGATCAGCGGGCATGAGCAGTTCTTC
CDR3aa: CASTPISGHEQFF

d_gene: .
abundance: .
v_gene: TRBV12-3/TRBV12-4
j_gene: TRBJ2-7
CDR3nt: TGTGCCAGCAGGAATCAGGAGAGCTCCTACGAGCAGTACTTC
CDR3aa: CASRNQESSYEQYF

d_gene: .
abundance: .
v_gene: TRBV20-1
j_gene: TRBJ1-1
CDR3nt: TGCAGTGCCCCGAAACAGGGCCCCATGAACACTGAAGCTTTCTTT
CDR3aa: CSAPKQGPMNTEAFF

d_gene: TRBD1
abundance: .
v_gene: TRBV7-8
j_gene: TRBJ2-5
CDR3nt: TGTGCCAGCAGCTGGACAGGGGAACGGGGGACCCAGTACTTC
CDR3aa: CASSWTGERGTQYF

d_gene: .
abundance: many
v_gene: TRBV5-1
j_gene: TRBJ2-1
CDR3nt: TGCGCCAGCAGCTTGGAGCGAGGGGATGAGCAGTTCTTC
CDR3aa: CASSLERGDEQFF

d_gene: TRBD1
abundance: .
v_gene: TRBV29-1
j_gene: TRBJ2-7
CDR3nt: TGCAGCGTAGCCAAGGGACAGGGCCACTACGAGCAGTACTTC
CDR3aa: CSVAKGQGHYEQYF

d_gene: .
abundance: few
v_gene: TRBV7-9
j_gene: TRBJ1-5
CDR3nt: TGTGCCAGCAGCTTAGGTACCTCGCGGGACAAGGGGGGAAATCAGCCCCAGCATTTT
CDR3aa: CASSLGTSRDKGGNQPQHF

d_gene: .
abundance: few
v_gene: TRBV7-2
j_gene: TRBJ1-1
CDR3nt: TGTGCCAACAGCTCCTCGGAGTTCTACACTGAAGCTTTCTTT
CDR3aa: CANSSSEFYTEAFF

d_gene: .
abundance: few
v_gene: TRBV6-5
j_gene: TRBJ1-2
CDR3nt: TGTGCCAGCAGCCCTTTGGGACAAGAGTATTATGGCTACACCTTC
CDR3aa: CASSPLGQEYYGYTF

d_gene: .
abundance: .
v_gene: TRBV5-1
j_gene: TRBJ2-7
CDR3nt: TGCGCCAGCAGCCTGGGAGGACCGACGGGCCCTAACGAGCAGTACTTC
CDR3aa: CASSLGGPTGPNEQYF

d_gene: .
abundance: .
v_gene: TRBV20-1
j_gene: TRBJ1-3
CDR3nt: TGCAATCTCAGGGCCCCCTCTGGAAACACCATATATTTT
CDR3aa: CNLRAPSGNTIYF

d_gene: .
abundance: few
v_gene: TRBV13
j_gene: TRBJ2-5
CDR3nt: TGTGCCAGCAGCCCCTTTCGAGCGGAGAAAGAGACCCAGTACTTC
CDR3aa: CASSPFRAEKETQYF

d_gene: .
abundance: .
v_gene: TRBV7-8
j_gene: TRBJ2-7
CDR3nt: TGTGCCAGCAGCCCACGACTGGCTGCGTCCTCCGAGCAGTACTTC
CDR3aa: CASSPRLAASSEQYF

d_gene: TRBD2
abundance: .
v_gene: TRBV12-3/TRBV12-4
j_gene: TRBJ2-3
CDR3nt: TGTGCCAGCAGTTTAGCGCTTAGCGGGAGTCCAGGGGATACGCAGTATTTT
CDR3aa: CASSLALSGSPGDTQYF

d_gene: .
abundance: .
v_gene: TRBV7-3
j_gene: TRBJ2-2
CDR3nt: TGTGCCAGCAGCTTGACCCGGGAAGCCGGGGAGCTGTTTTTT
CDR3aa: CASSLTREAGELFF